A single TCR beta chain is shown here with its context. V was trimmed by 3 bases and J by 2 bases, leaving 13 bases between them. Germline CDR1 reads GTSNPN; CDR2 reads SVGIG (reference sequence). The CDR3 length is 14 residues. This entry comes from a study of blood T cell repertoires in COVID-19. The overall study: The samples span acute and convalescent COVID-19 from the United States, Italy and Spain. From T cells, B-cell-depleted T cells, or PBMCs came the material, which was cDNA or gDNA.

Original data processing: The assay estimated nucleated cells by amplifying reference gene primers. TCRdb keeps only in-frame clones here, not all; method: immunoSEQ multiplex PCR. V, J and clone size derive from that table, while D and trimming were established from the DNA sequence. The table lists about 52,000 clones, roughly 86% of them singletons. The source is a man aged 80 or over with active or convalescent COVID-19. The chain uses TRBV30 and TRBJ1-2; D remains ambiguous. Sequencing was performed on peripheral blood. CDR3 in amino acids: CAWSPYGVNYGYTF. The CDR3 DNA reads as TGTGCCTGGAGCCCTTACGGGGTGAACTATGGCTACACCTTC.